This T cell receptor (beta chain) comes out of a study of blood T cell repertoires in COVID-19. Turning to the study itself: Whether acute or convalescent, the COVID-19 samples came from the United States, Italy and Spain. PBMCs, B-cell-depleted T cells, or T cells provided the cDNA or gDNA that made up the material.

The CDR3 is 14 amino acids. Germline V lookup: CDR1 SGHTS, CDR2 YDEGEE. V lost 3 bases, J lost 6 bases, and 12 bases lay in between. Repertoires were generated with immunoSEQ multiplex PCR, while TCRdb's copy carries only in-frame clones and drops some. The sample records about 140,000 clones, approximately 84% being singletons. This clone turned up a few times. V usage is TRBV5-8 and J usage is TRBJ2-2; perhaps TRBD1 as D (6 bases). This sequence originates from a human donor in a cohort sampled during active COVID-19. Sequenced sample: peripheral blood. The CDR3 is CASSSGTKPGELFF. CDR3 coding DNA: TGTGCCAGCAGCTCGGGGACAAAACCCGGGGAGCTGTTTTTT. Based on the CDR3 plus reference TRBV5-8 and TRBJ2-2, the full variable domain is EAGVTQSPTHLIKTRGQQATLRCSPISGHTSVYWYQQALGLGLQFLLWYDEGEERNRGNFPPRFSGRQFPNYSSELNVNALELEDSALYLCASSSGTKPGELFFGEGSRLTVL.